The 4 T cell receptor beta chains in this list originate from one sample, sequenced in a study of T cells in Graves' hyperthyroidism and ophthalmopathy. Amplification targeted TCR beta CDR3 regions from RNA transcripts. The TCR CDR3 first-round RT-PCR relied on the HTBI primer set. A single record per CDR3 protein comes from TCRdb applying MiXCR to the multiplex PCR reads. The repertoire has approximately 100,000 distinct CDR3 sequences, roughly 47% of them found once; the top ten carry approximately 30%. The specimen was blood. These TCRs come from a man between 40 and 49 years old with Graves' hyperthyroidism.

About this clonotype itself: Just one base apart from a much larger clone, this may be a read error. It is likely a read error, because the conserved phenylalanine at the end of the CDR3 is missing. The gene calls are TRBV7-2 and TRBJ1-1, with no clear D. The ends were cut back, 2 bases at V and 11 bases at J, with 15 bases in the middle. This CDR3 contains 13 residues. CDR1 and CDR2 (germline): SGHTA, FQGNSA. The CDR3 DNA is TGTGCCAGCAGCTTAAGTTTGCAATCCGAGGCTTTCTAT. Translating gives CASSLSLQSEAFY.

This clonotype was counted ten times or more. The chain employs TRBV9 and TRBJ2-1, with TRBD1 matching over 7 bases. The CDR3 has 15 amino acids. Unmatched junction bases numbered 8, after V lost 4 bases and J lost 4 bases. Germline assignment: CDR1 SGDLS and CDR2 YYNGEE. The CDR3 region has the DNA TGTGCCAGCAGCCCACGACAGGGTCCGTACAATGAGCAGTTCTTC. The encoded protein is CASSPRQGPYNEQFF. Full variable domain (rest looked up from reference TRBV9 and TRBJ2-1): DSGVTQTPKHLITATGQRVTLRCSPRSGDLSVYWYQQSLDQGLQFLIQYYNGEERAKGNILERFSAQQFPDLHSELNLSSLELGDSALYFCASSPRQGPYNEQFFGPGTRLTVL.

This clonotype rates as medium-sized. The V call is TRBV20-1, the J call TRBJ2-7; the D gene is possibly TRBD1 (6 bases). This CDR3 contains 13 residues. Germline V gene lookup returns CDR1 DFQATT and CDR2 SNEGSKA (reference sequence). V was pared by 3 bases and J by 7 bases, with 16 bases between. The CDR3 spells CSARTQGLREQYF. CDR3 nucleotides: TGCAGTGCTAGGACCCAGGGGTTGAGGGAGCAGTACTTC.

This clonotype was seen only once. This chain's CDR3 is CSARGGQTQYF. CDR3 nucleotide sequence: TGCAGTGCTAGGGGCGGGCAGACCCAGTACTTC. V and J are TRBV20-1 and TRBJ2-5; D is possibly TRBD2 (5 bases). V gave up 3 bases and J gave up 6 bases, with 8 bases separating them. This CDR3 has 11 amino acids. Germline assignment: CDR1 DFQATT and CDR2 SNEGSKA (reference sequence).